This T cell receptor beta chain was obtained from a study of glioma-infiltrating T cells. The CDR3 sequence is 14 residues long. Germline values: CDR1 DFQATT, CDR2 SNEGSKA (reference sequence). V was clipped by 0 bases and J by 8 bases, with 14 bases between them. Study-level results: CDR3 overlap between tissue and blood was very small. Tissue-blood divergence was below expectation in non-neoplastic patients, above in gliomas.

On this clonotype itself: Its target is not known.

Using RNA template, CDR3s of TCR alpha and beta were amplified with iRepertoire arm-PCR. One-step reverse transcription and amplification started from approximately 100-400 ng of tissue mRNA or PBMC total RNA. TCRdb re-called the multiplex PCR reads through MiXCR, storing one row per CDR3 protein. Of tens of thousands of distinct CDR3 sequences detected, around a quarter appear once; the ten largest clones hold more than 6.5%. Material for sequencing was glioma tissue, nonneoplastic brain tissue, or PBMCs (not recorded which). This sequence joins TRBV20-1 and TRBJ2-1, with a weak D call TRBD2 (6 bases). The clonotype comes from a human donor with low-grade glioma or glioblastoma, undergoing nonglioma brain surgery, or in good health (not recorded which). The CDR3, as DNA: TGCAGTGCTAGAGATGCCGGGGGATACGATGAGCAGTTCTTC. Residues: CSARDAGGYDEQFF.